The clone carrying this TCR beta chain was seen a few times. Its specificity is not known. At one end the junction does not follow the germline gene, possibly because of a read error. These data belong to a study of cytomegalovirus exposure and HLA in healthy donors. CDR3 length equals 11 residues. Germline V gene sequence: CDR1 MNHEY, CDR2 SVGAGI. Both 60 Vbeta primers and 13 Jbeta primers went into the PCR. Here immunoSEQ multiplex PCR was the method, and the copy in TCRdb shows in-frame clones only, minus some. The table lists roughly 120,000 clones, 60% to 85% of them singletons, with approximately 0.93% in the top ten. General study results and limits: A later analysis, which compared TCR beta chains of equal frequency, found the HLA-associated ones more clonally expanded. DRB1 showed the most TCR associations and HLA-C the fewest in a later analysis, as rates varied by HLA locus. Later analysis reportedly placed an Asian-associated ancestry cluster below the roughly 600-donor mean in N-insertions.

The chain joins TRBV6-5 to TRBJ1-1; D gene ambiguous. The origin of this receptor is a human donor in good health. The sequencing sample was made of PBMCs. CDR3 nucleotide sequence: TGTGCCAGCAGTAACTCACGGGGAGCTTTCTTT. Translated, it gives CASSNSRGAFF.